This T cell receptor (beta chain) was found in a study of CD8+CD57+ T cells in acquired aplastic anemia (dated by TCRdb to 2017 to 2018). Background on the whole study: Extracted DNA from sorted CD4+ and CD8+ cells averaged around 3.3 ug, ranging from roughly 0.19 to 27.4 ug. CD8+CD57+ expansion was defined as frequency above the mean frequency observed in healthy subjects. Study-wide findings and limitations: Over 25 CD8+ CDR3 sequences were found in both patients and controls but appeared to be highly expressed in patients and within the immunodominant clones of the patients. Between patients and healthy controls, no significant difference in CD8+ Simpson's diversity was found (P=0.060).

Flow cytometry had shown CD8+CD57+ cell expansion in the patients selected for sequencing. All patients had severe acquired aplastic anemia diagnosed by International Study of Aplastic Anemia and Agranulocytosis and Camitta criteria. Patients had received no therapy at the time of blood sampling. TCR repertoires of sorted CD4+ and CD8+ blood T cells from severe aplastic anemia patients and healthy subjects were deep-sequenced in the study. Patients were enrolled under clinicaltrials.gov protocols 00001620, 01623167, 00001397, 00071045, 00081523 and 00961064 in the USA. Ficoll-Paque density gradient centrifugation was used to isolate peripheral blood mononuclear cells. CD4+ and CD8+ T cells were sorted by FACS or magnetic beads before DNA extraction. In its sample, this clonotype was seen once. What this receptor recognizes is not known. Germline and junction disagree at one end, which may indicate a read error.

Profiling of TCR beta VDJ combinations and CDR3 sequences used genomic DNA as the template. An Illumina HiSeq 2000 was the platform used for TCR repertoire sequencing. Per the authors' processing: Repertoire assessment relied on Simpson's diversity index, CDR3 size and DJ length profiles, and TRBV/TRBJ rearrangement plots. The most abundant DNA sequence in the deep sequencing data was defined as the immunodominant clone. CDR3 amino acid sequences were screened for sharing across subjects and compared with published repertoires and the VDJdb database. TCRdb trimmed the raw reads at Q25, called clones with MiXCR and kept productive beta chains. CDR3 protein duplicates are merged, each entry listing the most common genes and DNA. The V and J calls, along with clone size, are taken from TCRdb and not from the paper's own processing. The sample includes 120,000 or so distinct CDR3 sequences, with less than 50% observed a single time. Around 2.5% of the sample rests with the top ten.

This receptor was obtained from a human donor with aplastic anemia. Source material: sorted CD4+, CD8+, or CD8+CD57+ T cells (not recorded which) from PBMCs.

The base sequence is TGTGCCAGCAGCCAAGGTTTCTGGGAGACCCGGTACTTC. Its translation is CASSQGFWETRYF. The receptor chain draws on TRBV4-2 and TRBJ2-5; perhaps TRBD2 is the D gene, with 5 bases matching. CDR3 length: 13 amino acids, cysteine to phenylalanine. Of the read, only the CDR3 DNA is kept; its 39 bases are in frame from base 1. CDR1 and CDR2, looked up from the germline V gene, are LGHNA and YNFKEQ.